This T cell receptor (beta chain) was captured in a study of blood T cell repertoires in COVID-19. About the research overall: Material from acute and convalescent COVID-19 was sourced from the United States, Italy and Spain.

The germline gives CDR1 ENHRY, CDR2 SYGVKD. After removal of 4 bases from V and 0 bases from J, the junction contained 5 bases not matched to a gene. This CDR3 contains 18 residues. TCRdb's table, derived via immunoSEQ multiplex PCR, lists solely in-frame clones and lacks some. The data hold 110,000 or so clones, with about 85% observed a single time. The sequencing input was peripheral blood. The chain carries TRBV10-3 and TRBJ2-1, with TRBD2 identical over 14 bases. The receptor was derived from a human donor in a cohort sampled during active COVID-19. The CDR3 loop reads CAISVLGLAGDSYNEQFF. CDR3 in DNA: TGTGCCATCAGTGTGTTGGGACTAGCGGGGGACTCCTACAATGAGCAGTTCTTC.